Listed below are T cell receptor beta chains from one sample, sequenced in a study of blood T cell repertoires in COVID-19. Here immunoSEQ multiplex PCR was the method, and the copy in TCRdb shows in-frame clones only, minus some. The table includes approximately 290,000 clones, approximately 93% detected once. The sequenced sample consisted of peripheral blood. These receptors originate from a young woman with COVID-19, enrolled during active disease. CDR3s include the opening cysteine and the closing phenylalanine or tryptophan. The order of the fields is J gene, clone size, D gene, V gene, CDR3 protein, CDR3 DNA. D genes are given only for firm matches. Some rows have no size entry. The others give once, few or many, or a class for an expanded clone.

j_call: TRBJ1-2; clone_size: once; d_call: TRBD1; v_call: TRBV28; cdr3_aa: CASSSPGQGLEGYTF; cdr3_nt: TGTGCCAGCAGTTCCCCGGGACAGGGGTTGGAAGGCTACACCTTC
j_call: TRBJ1-5; clone_size: .; d_call: .; v_call: TRBV11-2; cdr3_aa: CASSLGSAFNQPQHF; cdr3_nt: TGTGCCAGCAGCTTAGGTTCAGCGTTCAATCAGCCCCAGCATTTT
j_call: TRBJ2-1; clone_size: .; d_call: TRBD2; v_call: TRBV24-1; cdr3_aa: CATSDAGGESLYNEQFF; cdr3_nt: TGTGCCACCAGTGATGCGGGGGGGGAGAGTCTCTACAATGAGCAGTTCTTC
j_call: TRBJ1-1; clone_size: .; d_call: .; v_call: TRBV6-5; cdr3_aa: CASSFLTITNTEAFF; cdr3_nt: TGTGCCAGCAGCTTCCTGACAATTACGAACACTGAAGCTTTCTTT
j_call: TRBJ2-3; clone_size: .; d_call: .; v_call: TRBV7-8; cdr3_aa: CASSLVSGDTQYF; cdr3_nt: TGTGCCAGCAGCTTAGTGTCCGGGGATACGCAGTATTTT
j_call: TRBJ1-1; clone_size: .; d_call: TRBD1; v_call: TRBV28; cdr3_aa: CASSLTGTANTEAFF; cdr3_nt: TGTGCCAGCAGTCTAACCGGGACAGCGAACACTGAAGCTTTCTTT
j_call: TRBJ1-2; clone_size: .; d_call: .; v_call: TRBV27; cdr3_aa: CASSFGRASGYTF; cdr3_nt: TGTGCCAGCAGTTTCGGCAGGGCATCTGGCTACACCTTC
j_call: TRBJ1-4; clone_size: .; d_call: TRBD1; v_call: TRBV18; cdr3_aa: CASSPPGTANEKLFF; cdr3_nt: TGTGCCAGCTCACCACCCGGGACAGCAAATGAAAAACTGTTTTTT
j_call: TRBJ2-1; clone_size: .; d_call: .; v_call: TRBV19; cdr3_aa: CASSMGQGGAGNEQFF; cdr3_nt: TGTGCCAGTAGTATGGGTCAGGGCGGGGCAGGGAATGAGCAGTTCTTC
j_call: TRBJ1-3; clone_size: .; d_call: TRBD1; v_call: TRBV19; cdr3_aa: CASMDRVNTIYF; cdr3_nt: TGTGCCAGTATGGACAGGGTTAACACCATATATTTT
j_call: TRBJ2-2; clone_size: .; d_call: .; v_call: TRBV11-2; cdr3_aa: CASSLGYITGELFF; cdr3_nt: TGTGCCAGCAGCTTAGGGTACATCACCGGGGAGCTGTTTTTT
j_call: TRBJ2-3; clone_size: .; d_call: TRBD1; v_call: TRBV3-1/TRBV3-2; cdr3_aa: CASSPLPGTGGADTQYF; cdr3_nt: TGTGCCAGCAGCCCATTACCCGGGACAGGGGGCGCAGATACGCAGTATTTT
j_call: TRBJ1-3; clone_size: few; d_call: .; v_call: TRBV6-5; cdr3_aa: CATGTGLTGNTIYF; cdr3_nt: TGTGCCACCGGAACAGGTCTCACTGGAAACACCATATATTTT
j_call: TRBJ2-5; clone_size: .; d_call: TRBD1; v_call: TRBV6-5; cdr3_aa: CASSYSWTGVETQYF; cdr3_nt: TGTGCCAGCAGTTACTCGTGGACAGGGGTAGAGACCCAGTACTTC
j_call: TRBJ1-2; clone_size: .; d_call: .; v_call: TRBV30; cdr3_aa: CAWSVQRGWGYTF; cdr3_nt: TGTGCCTGGAGTGTACAGAGGGGGTGGGGCTACACCTTC
j_call: TRBJ2-7; clone_size: .; d_call: TRBD1; v_call: TRBV6-4; cdr3_aa: CASSVGPGQAYEQYF; cdr3_nt: TGTGCCAGCAGTGTCGGTCCGGGACAGGCCTACGAGCAGTACTTC
j_call: TRBJ2-7; clone_size: .; d_call: TRBD2; v_call: TRBV29-1; cdr3_aa: CSVRTSGGTEQYF; cdr3_nt: TGCAGCGTAAGGACTAGCGGGGGGACGGAGCAGTACTTC
j_call: TRBJ1-5; clone_size: .; d_call: .; v_call: TRBV11-2; cdr3_aa: CASSRGGYYSNQPQHF; cdr3_nt: TGTGCCAGCAGCCGAGGGGGTTATTATAGCAATCAGCCCCAGCATTTT
j_call: TRBJ1-2; clone_size: .; d_call: .; v_call: TRBV30; cdr3_aa: CAWSGGGLNYGYTF; cdr3_nt: TGTGCCTGGAGTGGGGGGGGACTTAACTATGGCTACACCTTC
j_call: TRBJ2-7; clone_size: .; d_call: .; v_call: TRBV3-1/TRBV3-2; cdr3_aa: CASSQAGSSYEQYF; cdr3_nt: TGTGCCAGCAGCCAAGCAGGGTCCTCCTACGAGCAGTACTTC
j_call: TRBJ2-2; clone_size: .; d_call: .; v_call: TRBV3-1/TRBV3-2; cdr3_aa: CASRQGRNTGELFF; cdr3_nt: TGTGCCAGCAGACAGGGCCGGAACACCGGGGAGCTGTTTTTT
j_call: TRBJ2-7; clone_size: .; d_call: TRBD1; v_call: TRBV6-1; cdr3_aa: CASSEGLYRGLYEQYF; cdr3_nt: TGTGCCAGCAGTGAAGGTTTATACAGGGGCCTCTACGAGCAGTACTTC
j_call: TRBJ2-2; clone_size: once; d_call: .; v_call: TRBV2; cdr3_aa: CASRDSNTGELFF; cdr3_nt: TGTGCCAGCAGGGACTCCAACACCGGGGAGCTGTTTTTT